Listed here are 16 T cell receptor beta chains from one sample, sequenced in a study of identical twins. Using its own MiXCR run on the 5' RACE reads, TCRdb lists one record per CDR3 protein. The data show around 220,000 distinct CDR3 sequences, roughly 13% seen once. Sequencing was done on a sample of memory (CD45RO+) T cells sorted from blood. The receptors stem from a woman between 18 and 29 years old in good health.

This chain uses TRBV5-6 with TRBJ2-3; perhaps TRBD2 as D (5 bases). The CDR3 has 16 amino acids. Trimming shortened V by 3 bases and J by 1 base, and 15 bases separated the two germline ends. The germline gives CDR1 SGHDT, CDR2 YYEEEE. DNA for the CDR3: TGTGCCAGCAGCTCAGGACTCACCCTTGGCACAGATACGCAGTATTTT. The encoded protein is CASSSGLTLGTDTQYF.

Only a few counts were recorded for this clonotype. The CDR3 reads CASSLGLAGYEQFF. In DNA form, the CDR3 reads TGCGCCAGCAGCTTGGGACTAGCGGGATACGAGCAGTTCTTC. V and J are TRBV5-1 and TRBJ2-1, with 11 bases lining up with TRBD2. V gave up 0 bases and J gave up 10 bases; unmatched junction bases: 3. Germline CDR1 and CDR2: SGHRS and YFSETQ. The CDR3 length is 14 residues.

This clonotype was counted many times. The chain links TRBV5-4 to TRBJ2-2; 12 bases align to TRBD2. The CDR3 is made up of 17 amino acids. J lost 0 bases, V lost 4 bases, and 4 bases had no gene match. From germline, CDR1 is SGHNT and CDR2 YYREEE (reference sequence). CDR3 nucleotide sequence: TGTGCCAGCAGCCGGGGACTAGCGGGCTCGAACACCGGGGAGCTGTTTTTT. Its protein product is CASSRGLAGSNTGELFF.

This clonotype was observed a handful of times. The rearrangement links TRBV24-1 to TRBJ2-3; 10 bases align to TRBD1. Trimming cost V 3 bases and J 4 bases; bases outside gene matches: 9. The CDR3 spans 17 residues. Germline loops: CDR1 KGHDR, CDR2 SFDVKD. The CDR3 nucleotides are TGTGCCACCAGTGATGCTAGGGACAGGGGAGCCCCAGATACGCAGTATTTT. Its translation is CATSDARDRGAPDTQYF.

The chain recombines TRBV5-4 with TRBJ2-3; 9 positions match TRBD2. V shed 3 bases, J shed 1 base, and the junction held 15 bases outside the gene matches. The germline CDR1 and CDR2 sequences are SGHNT and YYREEE (reference sequence). The CDR3 extends over 19 amino acids. The DNA for the CDR3 is TGTGCCAGCAGCTCTGGTAGCCGGTGGACTAGCGATCGCACAGATACGCAGTATTTT. Amino acids: CASSSGSRWTSDRTDTQYF.

The V call is TRBV7-8, the J call TRBJ2-7, with D perhaps matching TRBD1 (6 bases). The CDR3 length is 12 residues. The V end lost 5 bases, the J end lost 7 bases, and 12 bases lay between the germline ends. The germline CDR1 and CDR2 sequences are SGHVS and FQNEAQ. CDR3 in DNA: TGTGCCAGCAGCCCCAACAGGGTTGAGCAGTACTTC. It encodes CASSPNRVEQYF.

The sample holds one count of this clonotype. The gene calls are TRBV2 and TRBJ2-3; D uncertain. The ends were cut back, 2 bases at V and 2 bases at J, with 11 bases in the middle. Per the germline V gene, CDR1 is SNHLY and CDR2 is FYNNEI. The CDR3 is made up of 15 amino acids. The CDR3, as DNA: TGTGCCAGCAGTGAAAATCGAAGAGTCACAGATACGCAGTATTTT. Its protein product is CASSENRRVTDTQYF.

The CDR3: CASSFLTGNGYTF. The CDR3 DNA reads TGTGCCAGCAGTTTTCTTACAGGGAATGGCTACACCTTC. The chain recombines TRBV27 with TRBJ1-2; D perhaps matches TRBD1 (6 bases). V was clipped by 3 bases and J by 6 bases, with 11 bases between them. CDR3 length: 13 amino acids. Germline V gives CDR1 MNHEY, CDR2 SMNVEV (reference sequence).

This clonotype was observed once. The chain joins TRBV15 to TRBJ2-7; D possibly corresponds to TRBD1 (6 bases). This CDR3 contains 16 residues. The germline gives CDR1 LNHNV, CDR2 YYDKDF (reference sequence). V gave up 1 base and J gave up 6 bases, with 19 bases separating them. CDR3 loop: CATSRGGRGSGGEQYF. In DNA, the CDR3 is TGTGCCACCAGCAGAGGGGGAAGGGGGTCCGGTGGCGAGCAGTACTTC. Using reference TRBV15 and TRBJ2-7 for the parts outside the CDR3, the full variable domain is DAMVIQNPRYQVTQFGKPVTLSCSQTLNHNVMYWYQQKSSQAPKLLFHYYDKDFNNEADTPDNFQSRRPNTSFCFLDIRSPGLGDTAMYLCATSRGGRGSGGEQYFGPGTRLTVT.

This rearrangement joins TRBV7-9 to TRBJ1-1; 7 nucleotides agree with TRBD1. This CDR3 has 16 amino acids. J lost 1 base, V lost 7 bases, and 12 bases had no gene match. The V gene's germline CDR1 is SEHNR and CDR2 FQNEAQ (reference sequence). The chain's CDR3 is CASTSSRGPPNTEAFF. As DNA, the CDR3 is TGTGCCAGCACCTCCTCGAGGGGGCCTCCGAACACTGAAGCTTTCTTT.

At least ten counts were recorded for this clonotype. The V call is TRBV5-1, the J call TRBJ1-2, with D maybe TRBD1 (6 bases). The CDR3 has 13 residues. In germline, CDR1 is SGHRS, CDR2 YFSETQ. The V end was cut by 5 bases, the J end by 4 bases, with 12 bases between. CDR3 sequence (DNA): TGCGCCAGCAGTCCGGGGGCCGGCTATGGCTACACCTTC. Translating it yields CASSPGAGYGYTF.

Only a few counts were recorded for this clonotype. The chain carries TRBV6-5 and TRBJ1-4; the D gene is possibly TRBD1 (6 bases). The CDR3 is 14 amino acids. Germline V CDR1 and CDR2: MNHEY, SVGAGI. Trimming shortened V by 5 bases and J by 1 base, and 8 bases separated the two germline ends. The CDR3: CASSLQGTNEKLFF. The CDR3 coding sequence is TGTGCCAGCAGTCTACAGGGAACTAATGAAAAACTGTTTTTT.

This clonotype was detected ten times or more. This rearrangement joins TRBV28 to TRBJ2-7, with TRBD2 matching over 8 bases. V lost 7 bases and J lost 3; bases outside the gene matches: 11. The CDR3 covers 15 residues. Germline V CDR1 and CDR2: MDHEN, SYDVKM. The CDR3 is CASTLGGTSYYEQYF. In DNA form, the CDR3 reads TGTGCCAGCACCTTAGGGGGGACTAGTTACTACGAGCAGTACTTC.

The table lists this clonotype with a few counts. CDR3 bases: TGCAGTGGGCGGACTAGCCCTAACACCGGGGAGCTGTTTTTT. Its protein product is CSGRTSPNTGELFF. The V call is TRBV20-1, the J call TRBJ2-2, with 8 positions matching TRBD2. Germline V gene sequence: CDR1 DFQATT, CDR2 SNEGSKA (reference sequence). The CDR3 is made up of 14 amino acids. V shed 7 bases, J shed 2 bases, and the junction held 6 bases outside the gene matches.

This clonotype was counted only a few times. This chain links TRBV9 with TRBJ2-3; tentatively, D is TRBD1 or TRBD2 (6 bases each). The V gene lost 3 bases and the J gene lost 7 bases, with 18 bases spanning the gap. The CDR3 consists of 15 residues. CDR1 is SGDLS, CDR2 YYNGEE, per germline. CDR3 protein: CASSGGGAGTNTQYF. CDR3 in DNA: TGTGCCAGCAGCGGAGGAGGGGCAGGGACAAATACGCAGTATTTT.

V and J are TRBV7-6 and TRBJ1-1; TRBD1 aligns across 7 bases. The CDR3 covers 20 residues. CDR1 is SGHVS and CDR2 is FNYEAQ in the germline V gene. The trim removed 5 bases at V and 4 bases at J, leaving 25 bases unmatched. CDR3 residues: CASSALLLARSGGRGTEAFF. Here the CDR3 DNA reads TGTGCCAGCAGCGCACTGCTGCTGGCGCGTTCAGGGGGACGGGGCACTGAAGCTTTCTTT.